What follows are 6 T cell receptor beta chains derived from one specimen sequenced in a study of T-cell memory formation after mild COVID-19. TCRdb fed the 5' RACE reads into MiXCR, producing one record per CDR3 protein. This sample has about 430,000 distinct CDR3 sequences, with 20% to 25% found just once. Material for sequencing was PBMCs or a T cell subset sorted from them (not recorded which). The receptors derive from an adult woman who had mild COVID-19 (a few samples of this study predate the infection). Cell type and time point are not known.

This rearrangement joins TRBV5-6 to TRBJ2-2, with 8 bases that match TRBD2. CDR1 SGHDT and CDR2 YYEEEE come from the germline V gene. CDR3 length: 15 amino acids. V was pared by 2 bases and J by 7 bases, with 7 bases of the junction left unmatched. CDR3 in amino acids: CASSLTGGQSGELFF. The CDR3 nucleotides are TGTGCCAGCAGCTTAACGGGAGGGCAGAGCGGGGAGCTGTTTTTT.

This clonotype turned up a few times. The chain has TRBV4-3 and TRBJ2-2, with 7 bases lining up with TRBD2. The CDR3 has 16 residues. V shed 2 bases and J 1 base; nucleotides not matched to a gene: 4. CDR1 and CDR2 from the germline V gene are LGHNA and YSLEER. CDR3 residues: CASSQRIAGNTGELFF. The CDR3 coding sequence is TGCGCCAGCAGCCAACGGATAGCGGGGAACACCGGGGAGCTGTTTTTT.

V is TRBV9 and J is TRBJ2-7; perhaps TRBD2 as D (5 bases). The V end was cut by 3 bases, the J end by 5 bases, with 12 bases between. The CDR3 has 13 amino acids. Germline CDR1 SGDLS, CDR2 YYNGEE. The CDR3 protein is CASSASPLDEQYF. Written as DNA, the CDR3 is TGTGCCAGCAGCGCTTCCCCACTAGACGAGCAGTACTTC.

This clonotype was found many times. The gene calls are TRBV29-1 and TRBJ2-7, with TRBD1 identical over 12 bases. The germline CDR1 and CDR2 sequences are SQVTM and ANQGSEA. The CDR3 runs to 13 residues. The V and J ends lost 6 bases and 6 bases, in that order; junction bases with no gene match: 6. The CDR3: CSVYGTGGSEQYF. CDR3 DNA sequence: TGCAGCGTATACGGGACAGGGGGCTCCGAGCAGTACTTC.

J is TRBJ1-1 and V is TRBV20-1; TRBD1 aligns across 10 bases. V dropped 5 bases and J dropped 0; count of bases not matched to a gene: 6. Germline V lookup: CDR1 DFQATT, CDR2 SNEGSKA (reference sequence). This CDR3 spans 15 amino acids. The CDR3 nucleotides are TGCAGTGCTGCGGACAGGGGGGTTATGAACACTGAAGCTTTCTTT. Residues: CSAADRGVMNTEAFF.

The chain carries TRBV5-1 and TRBJ1-1; unclear D gene. V lost 5 bases and J 4 bases, leaving 15 bases between the germline ends. Germline V CDR1 and CDR2: SGHRS, YFSETQ. This CDR3 has 14 residues. This chain's CDR3 is CASRRGNWGTEAFF. For the CDR3, the DNA is TGCGCCAGCAGACGGGGTAACTGGGGCACTGAAGCTTTCTTT.